This T cell receptor beta chain was recovered during a study of shared clonotypes between healthy human individuals. The junction had 7 bases not matched to a gene; V was cut back by 6 bases and J by 4 bases. CDR3 length: 15 residues. Germline values: CDR1 WSHSY, CDR2 SAAADI. The table came from immunoSEQ multiplex PCR; TCRdb's copy has only in-frame clones and leaves some out. The table lists some 1 million clones, around 74% of them singletons. The source material was memory CD4+ T cells sorted from blood. The subset: CD45RA-negative fraction. This clonotype was obtained from a man between 18 and 35 years old in good health. The J gene is TRBJ2-3, the V gene TRBV10-2; 10 bases are shared with TRBD2. The CDR3 DNA reads as TGCGCCAGCAGGCTAGCGGGAGTAGCTGCAGATACGCAGTATTTT. It encodes CASRLAGVAADTQYF.